The source of this T cell receptor beta chain is a study of T cell therapy after organ transplantation. Study details: Expansion used a peptide pool of 30 HLA class I and II CMV epitopes. T cell doses, up to 6, came every 2 weeks; follow-up lasted roughly 30 weeks. Across 2 to 6 intravenous infusions, patients got a median of 1.92 x 10^8 CMV-specific T cells. Findings of the study overall: Endogenous clonotypes not in therapy products appeared after therapy alongside transferred ones.

Notes on this clone: As yet, its antigen is unknown.

The V end lost 2 bases, the J end lost 2 bases, and 12 bases lay between the germline ends. Germline lookup yields CDR1 SEHNR and CDR2 FQNEAQ (reference sequence). This CDR3 spans 15 amino acids. The time point here: 20-29 weeks after completion of therapy. Method: immunoSEQ multiplex PCR; TCRdb's copy keeps in-frame clones and lacks some. Of 1,000 or so clones in the sample, 63% are singletons; the top ten hold approximately 42%. The clonotype originates from a human patient who had received a solid organ transplant and had CMV disease. T cells may partly derive from the graft donor. Here the sequenced sample was CD8+ T cells from blood, taken after autologous CMV-specific T cell therapy. The chain couples TRBV7-9 to TRBJ2-5; D is tentatively TRBD1 or TRBD2 (5 bases each). CDR3 amino acids: CASSLLRGRQETQYF. The CDR3 coding sequence is TGTGCCAGCAGCTTATTAAGGGGACGGCAAGAGACCCAGTACTTC.